This TCR beta chain was retrieved from a study of cytomegalovirus exposure and HLA in healthy donors. Overall study: Later analysis reported that the approximately 130 validation repertoires shared the platform of the approximately 620 first-cohort repertoires.

The donors were members of the validation cohort, which comprised 120 subjects and was separate from the first cohort of around 700 subjects. To note about this clone: Its antigen is still unknown.

General study findings and limits: The tendency of first-cohort TCR clusters to co-occur in the 120 or so validation repertoires was identified by a subsequent analysis. The classifier reportedly diagnosed cytomegalovirus status with high sensitivity and specificity.

The V and J ends lost 3 bases and 6 bases, in that order; junction bases with no gene match: 7. The CDR3 spans 14 residues. Germline V gives CDR1 GTSNPN, CDR2 SVGIG (reference sequence). TCRdb keeps only in-frame clones here, not all; method: immunoSEQ multiplex PCR. The sample shows 150,000 to 200,000 clones, more than 75% of them seen only once. The genes are TRBV30 and TRBJ1-5; 8 bases map to TRBD1. The sample consisted of PBMCs. This TCR was sampled from a man aged 18 to 29 in good health and CMV-seropositive. CDR3 protein: CAWSGWDRIQPQHF. The CDR3 DNA reads as TGTGCCTGGAGCGGATGGGACAGGATTCAGCCCCAGCATTTT.